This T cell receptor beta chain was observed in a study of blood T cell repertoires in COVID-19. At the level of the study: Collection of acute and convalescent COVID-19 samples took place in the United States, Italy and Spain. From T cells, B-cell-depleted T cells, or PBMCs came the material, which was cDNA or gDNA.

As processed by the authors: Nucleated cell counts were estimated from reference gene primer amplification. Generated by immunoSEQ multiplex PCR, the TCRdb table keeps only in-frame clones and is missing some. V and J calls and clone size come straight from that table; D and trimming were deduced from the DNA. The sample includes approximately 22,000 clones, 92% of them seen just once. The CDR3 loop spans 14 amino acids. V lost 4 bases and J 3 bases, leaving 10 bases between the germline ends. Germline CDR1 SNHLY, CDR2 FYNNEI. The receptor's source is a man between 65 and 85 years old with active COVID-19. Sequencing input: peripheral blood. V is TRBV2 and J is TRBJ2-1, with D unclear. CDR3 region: CASSVMGSYNEQFF. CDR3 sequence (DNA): TGTGCCAGCAGTGTGATGGGCAGCTACAATGAGCAGTTCTTC.